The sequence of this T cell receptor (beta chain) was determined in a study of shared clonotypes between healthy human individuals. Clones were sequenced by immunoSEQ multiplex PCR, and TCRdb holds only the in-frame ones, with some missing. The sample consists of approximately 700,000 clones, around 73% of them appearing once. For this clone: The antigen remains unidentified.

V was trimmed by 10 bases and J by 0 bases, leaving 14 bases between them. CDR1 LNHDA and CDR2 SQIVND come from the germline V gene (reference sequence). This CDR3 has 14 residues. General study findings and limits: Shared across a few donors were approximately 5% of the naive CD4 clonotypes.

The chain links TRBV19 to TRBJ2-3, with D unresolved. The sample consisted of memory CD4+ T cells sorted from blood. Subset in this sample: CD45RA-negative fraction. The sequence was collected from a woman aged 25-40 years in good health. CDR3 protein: CATQVQSSTDTQYF. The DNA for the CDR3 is TGTGCCACCCAGGTTCAGAGTAGCACAGATACGCAGTATTTT.